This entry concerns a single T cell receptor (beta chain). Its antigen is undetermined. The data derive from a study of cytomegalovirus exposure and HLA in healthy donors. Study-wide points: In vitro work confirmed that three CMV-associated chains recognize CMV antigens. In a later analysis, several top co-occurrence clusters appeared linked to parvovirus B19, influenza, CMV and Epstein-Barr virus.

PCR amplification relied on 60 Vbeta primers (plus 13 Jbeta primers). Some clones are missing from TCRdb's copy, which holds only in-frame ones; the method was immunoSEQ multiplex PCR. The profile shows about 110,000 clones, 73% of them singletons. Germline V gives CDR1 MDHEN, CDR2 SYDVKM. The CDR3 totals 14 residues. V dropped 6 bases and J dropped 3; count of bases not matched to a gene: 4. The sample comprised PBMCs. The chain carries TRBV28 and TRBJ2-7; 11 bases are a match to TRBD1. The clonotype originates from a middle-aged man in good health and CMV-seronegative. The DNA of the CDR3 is TGTGCCAGCAGCCCGGGACAGGGGGTCTACGAGCAGTACTTC. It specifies CASSPGQGVYEQYF.